This passage covers 25 T cell receptor beta chains from one sample sequenced in a study of cytomegalovirus exposure and HLA in healthy donors. The PCR contained 60 Vbeta and 13 Jbeta primers. Clones were read by immunoSEQ multiplex PCR, and TCRdb kept only the in-frame ones, dropping some. This sample has fewer than 250,000 clones, with about 69% found just once. The sequenced sample consisted of PBMCs. All receptors derive from a man under 40 in good health and CMV-seropositive.

The chain couples TRBV5-1 to TRBJ2-1; D is perhaps TRBD2 (6 bases). Trimming took off 6 bases at V and 6 bases at J, with 13 bases between the two ends. Germline CDR1 and CDR2: SGHRS and YFSETQ. The CDR3 totals 13 residues. The CDR3: CASNLGSSNEQFF. The CDR3 DNA follows: TGCGCCAGCAACCTCGGGAGTAGCAATGAGCAGTTCTTC.

This chain uses TRBV4-1 with TRBJ2-7; 7 bases agree with TRBD2. Germline V gene data show CDR1 as MGHRA and CDR2 as YSYEKL. After removal of 0 bases from V and 2 bases from J, the junction contained 16 bases not matched to a gene. The CDR3 has 19 residues. As DNA, the CDR3 is TGCGCCAGCAGCCAAGAGGGGTTCGATGGCGGGAGAAGACCCTACGAGCAGTACTTC. Amino acids: CASSQEGFDGGRRPYEQYF.

This clone has a handful of counts. The rearrangement joins TRBV14 to TRBJ2-3; TRBD2 is a possible D gene (5 bases). V dropped 2 bases and J dropped 4 bases, with 19 bases sitting between them. From germline, CDR1 is SGHDN and CDR2 FVKESK. The CDR3 length is 17 residues. The CDR3 nucleotides read TGTGCCAGCAGCCAACTCCCGGGGAGCTTCAACCCAGATACGCAGTATTTT. Its translation is CASSQLPGSFNPDTQYF.

The chain combines TRBV4-1 with TRBJ2-1; TRBD2 is a possible D gene (5 bases). This CDR3 comprises 16 residues. The germline gives CDR1 MGHRA, CDR2 YSYEKL. Trimming removed 1 base from V and 0 bases from J, with 10 bases in between. CDR3 in DNA: TGCGCCAGCAGCCAAGTTACGGGGAGCTCCTACAATGAGCAGTTCTTC. Translating gives CASSQVTGSSYNEQFF.

The rearrangement joins TRBV6-4 to TRBJ2-1; TRBD1 matches at 8 bases. V trimming: 4 bases; J trimming: 10 bases; junction bases outside the gene matches: 9. The CDR3 sequence is 14 residues long. The germline V gene encodes CDR1 MRHNA and CDR2 SNTAGT. The CDR3 DNA sequence: TGTGCCAGCAGTGCGGACAGGGCCGGAATGGAGCAGTTCTTC. Its translation: CASSADRAGMEQFF.

The CDR3 reads CATSRGGAGGAQETQYF. The CDR3, as DNA: TGTGCCACCAGCAGAGGAGGAGCGGGGGGAGCCCAGGAGACCCAGTACTTC. The chain couples TRBV15 to TRBJ2-5; 9 positions agree with TRBD2. The CDR3 has 17 residues. V was pared by 1 base and J by 5 bases, with 11 bases of the junction left unmatched. Germline assignment: CDR1 LNHNV and CDR2 YYDKDF (reference sequence).

The chain uses TRBV30 and TRBJ1-1, with D hard to call. Germline-derived CDR1 and CDR2 are GTSNPN and SVGIG (reference sequence). The V and J ends lost 3 bases and 1 base respectively, with 9 bases between them. This CDR3 comprises 13 residues. CDR3 sequence reads: CAWRGLGNTEAFF. The CDR3, as DNA: TGTGCCTGGAGGGGCTTAGGGAACACTGAAGCTTTCTTT.

The genes are TRBV6-4 and TRBJ2-1; 8 nucleotides agree with TRBD2. The CDR3 spans 15 residues. Germline lookup yields CDR1 MRHNA and CDR2 SNTAGT. V trimming: 4 bases; J trimming: 6 bases; junction bases outside the gene matches: 8. The CDR3 coding sequence is TGTGCCAGCAGTGTCCGGCCGGGGGGGCCCAATGAGCAGTTCTTC. This codes for CASSVRPGGPNEQFF.

The count of this clone is one. The J gene is TRBJ1-1, the V gene TRBV7-6; no clear D gene. The V gene's germline CDR1 is SGHVS and CDR2 FNYEAQ. The CDR3 totals 16 residues. V was pared by 5 bases and J by 6 bases, with 22 bases between. The CDR3: CASSPGGGRRRSEAFF. Written as DNA, the CDR3 is TGTGCCAGCAGCCCGGGCGGAGGCAGACGACGGTCTGAAGCTTTCTTT. Looking up the rest from reference TRBV7-6 and TRBJ1-1 gives the full variable domain: GAGVSQSPRYKVTKRGQDVALRCDPISGHVSLYWYRQALGQGPEFLTYFNYEAQQDKSGLPNDRFSAERPEGSISTLTIQRTEQRDSAMYRCASSPGGGRRRSEAFFGQGTRLTVV.

The V gene is TRBV28, the J gene TRBJ2-3, with 16 bases identical to TRBD2. CDR1 and CDR2 from the germline V gene are MDHEN and SYDVKM. The CDR3 runs to 18 residues. Trimming took 5 bases from V and 5 from J; bases not matched to a gene: 10. In DNA, the CDR3 is TGTGCCAGCAGTATACCCCCGGGACTAGCGGGAGGGTTAGATACGCAGTATTTT. This translates into CASSIPPGLAGGLDTQYF.

V usage is TRBV6-5 and J usage is TRBJ2-3; TRBD1 is a possible D gene (6 bases). V lost 7 bases and J lost 2, with 10 bases in between. The CDR3 runs 13 residues. Germline V gives CDR1 MNHEY, CDR2 SVGAGI. The CDR3: CASNRDTTDTQYF. The CDR3 DNA is TGTGCCAGCAACAGGGACACCACAGATACGCAGTATTTT.

V usage is TRBV7-9 and J usage is TRBJ2-3; possible D gene TRBD2, 5 bases. V dropped 3 bases and J dropped 5 bases, with 12 bases sitting between them. The CDR3 length is 14 residues. Germline V lookup: CDR1 SEHNR, CDR2 FQNEAQ (reference sequence). The CDR3: CASSFEGVGDTQYF. The CDR3 region has the DNA TGTGCCAGCAGCTTTGAGGGAGTAGGAGATACGCAGTATTTT.

The rearrangement links TRBV18 to TRBJ1-2, with TRBD1 identical over 8 bases. The length of the CDR3 is 15 residues. Germline V gene data show CDR1 as KGHSH and CDR2 as LQKENI. The trim removed 2 bases at V and 5 bases at J, leaving 7 bases unmatched. The CDR3: CASSPADRVSYGYTF. Written as DNA, the CDR3 is TGTGCCAGCTCACCAGCGGACAGGGTGTCGTATGGCTACACCTTC.

This chain uses TRBV29-1 with TRBJ2-5; D is perhaps TRBD2 (6 bases). The V end lost 4 bases, the J end lost 2 bases, and 11 bases lay between the germline ends. The CDR3 is 13 residues long. Germline V gene sequence: CDR1 SQVTM, CDR2 ANQGSEA. CDR3 nucleotides: TGCAGCGTTGCTACGGGAGTACAAGAGACCCAGTACTTC. Its protein is CSVATGVQETQYF.

This clone came up a few times. The gene calls are TRBV4-2 and TRBJ2-3; 7 bases line up with TRBD2. The CDR3 sequence is 13 residues long. Unmatched junction bases numbered 3, after V lost 4 bases and J lost 5 bases. CDR1 and CDR2 from the germline V gene are LGHNA and YNFKEQ. In DNA form, the CDR3 reads TGTGCCAGCAGCCCAGGACTAGGAGATACGCAGTATTTT. Its protein product is CASSPGLGDTQYF.

V and J are TRBV30 and TRBJ1-5, with TRBD1 identical over 7 bases. The CDR3 contains 15 residues. V dropped 1 base and J dropped 0; count of bases not matched to a gene: 3. Germline V lookup: CDR1 GTSNPN, CDR2 SVGIG (reference sequence). The CDR3 sequence: CAWSGGQYSNQPQHF. CDR3 coding DNA: TGTGCCTGGAGTGGGGGACAGTATAGCAATCAGCCCCAGCATTTT.

The CDR3 loop is CASTAPGPNYGYTF. The CDR3 DNA sequence: TGTGCCAGCACCGCGCCAGGTCCTAACTATGGCTACACCTTC. J is TRBJ1-2 and V is TRBV28; unclear D gene. The CDR3 is 14 amino acids. V was trimmed by 7 bases and J by 0 bases, leaving 12 bases between them. Germline loops: CDR1 MDHEN, CDR2 SYDVKM.

The chain links TRBV19 to TRBJ2-2; 7 nucleotides line up with TRBD1. Germline-derived CDR1 and CDR2 are LNHDA and SQIVND (reference sequence). Trimming removed 4 bases from V and 6 bases from J; junction bases left unmatched: 5. This CDR3 is built from 14 residues. CDR3 in amino acids: CASSRKGAPGELFF. The CDR3 bases are TGTGCCAGTAGTAGGAAGGGGGCCCCCGGGGAGCTGTTTTTT. The variable domain in full, with the rest retrieved from reference TRBV19 and TRBJ2-2, is DGGITQSPKYLFRKEGQNVTLSCEQNLNHDAMYWYRQDPGQGLRLIYYSQIVNDFQKGDIAEGYSVSREKKESFPLTVTSAQKNPTAFYLCASSRKGAPGELFFGEGSRLTVL.

J is TRBJ2-1 and V is TRBV7-2; D not resolved. The V end lost 7 bases, the J end lost 9 bases, and 19 bases lay between the germline ends. Germline V gene data show CDR1 as SGHTA and CDR2 as FQGNSA. CDR3 length equals 14 residues. This CDR3 reads CASTSSRNSGEQFF. Written as DNA, the CDR3 is TGTGCCAGCACCTCGTCCCGCAACTCCGGTGAGCAGTTCTTC.

This clone was observed once. The chain couples TRBV5-5 to TRBJ1-1; D ambiguous. From germline, CDR1 is SGHKS and CDR2 YYEKEE (reference sequence). The CDR3 has 14 residues. Trimming stripped 1 base from V and 5 bases from J, with 12 bases between. For the CDR3, the DNA is TGTGCCAGCAGCTTGTTACGAGGAGGGACTGAAGCTTTCTTT. This encodes CASSLLRGGTEAFF.

This clone has a handful of counts. The chain has TRBV7-2 and TRBJ2-1; 10 nucleotides match TRBD2. Trimming at V came to 1 base and at J to 7 bases, leaving 1 base not matched to a gene. This CDR3 is 14 amino acids long. The germline gives CDR1 SGHTA, CDR2 FQGNSA. CDR3 nucleotides: TGTGCCAGCAGCTTAGTTAGCGGGGGGAATGAGCAGTTCTTC. It encodes CASSLVSGGNEQFF.

This clone was picked up a small number of times. This chain connects TRBV19 to TRBJ2-3; 10 bases are a match to TRBD2. Germline V CDR1 and CDR2: LNHDA, SQIVND (reference sequence). The CDR3 totals 15 residues. The junction had 4 bases not matched to a gene; V was cut back by 5 bases and J by 2 bases. CDR3 DNA: TGTGCCAGTAGTGCTAGCGGGGGCTCCACAGATACGCAGTATTTT. This translates into CASSASGGSTDTQYF. Complete variable domain (other parts from reference TRBV19 and TRBJ2-3): DGGITQSPKYLFRKEGQNVTLSCEQNLNHDAMYWYRQDPGQGLRLIYYSQIVNDFQKGDIAEGYSVSREKKESFPLTVTSAQKNPTAFYLCASSASGGSTDTQYFGPGTRLTVL.

The chain combines TRBV11-1 with TRBJ2-3, with a tentative D call TRBD2 (6 bases). In germline, CDR1 is SGHAT, CDR2 FQDESV (reference sequence). V was trimmed by 4 bases and J by 6 bases, leaving 11 bases between them. The CDR3 consists of 13 residues. The CDR3 bases are TGTGCCAGCAGCTCAAGGCTAGCGGATACGCAGTATTTT. Translating it yields CASSSRLADTQYF.

The chain employs TRBV19 and TRBJ2-3; 13 positions match TRBD2. The CDR3 extends over 14 amino acids. Trimming at V came to 4 bases and at J to 10 bases, leaving 5 bases not matched to a gene. Germline V gene data show CDR1 as LNHDA and CDR2 as SQIVND (reference sequence). The CDR3 is CASSTGTSGMAQYF. CDR3 DNA sequence: TGTGCCAGTAGTACAGGGACTAGCGGGATGGCGCAGTATTTT.

This clone came up a few times. The CDR3 spells CASSSPGGLSGNTIYF. DNA of the CDR3: TGTGCCAGCAGCTCTCCGGGAGGGCTATCTGGAAACACCATATATTTT. This chain joins TRBV28 and TRBJ1-3; D not certain. The V end lost 6 bases, the J end lost 1 base, and 16 bases lay between the germline ends. The CDR3 spans 16 residues. Germline lookup yields CDR1 MDHEN and CDR2 SYDVKM. The full variable domain, rest sourced from reference TRBV28 and TRBJ1-3, is DVKVTQSSRYLVKRTGEKVFLECVQDMDHENMFWYRQDPGLGLRLIYFSYDVKMKEKGDIPEGYSVSREKKERFSLILESASTNQTSMYLCASSSPGGLSGNTIYFGEGSWLTVV.